One and the same sample provided the 6 T cell receptor beta chains below, sequenced in a study of T cells in Graves' hyperthyroidism and ophthalmopathy. Researchers amplified the TCR beta CDR3 regions from RNA transcripts. The HTBI primer set was used in a first-round RT-PCR of the TCR CDR3. TCRdb called the multiplex PCR reads again in MiXCR, with one record for every CDR3 protein. The sample holds approximately 360,000 distinct CDR3 sequences, 25% seen once. Sequences were obtained from blood. The receptors were sampled from a man aged 50 to 60 with Graves' hyperthyroidism.

The chain uses TRBV20-1 and TRBJ2-1, with D uncertain. The CDR3 totals 12 residues. Per germline, CDR1 DFQATT and CDR2 SNEGSKA (reference sequence). V was pared by 6 bases and J by 6 bases, with 12 bases between. CDR3 loop: CSAKRGSNEQFF. The CDR3 DNA follows: TGCAGTGCAAAACGCGGATCCAATGAGCAGTTCTTC.

This clonotype was observed a few times. The genes are TRBV4-1 and TRBJ2-7, with 7 bases lining up with TRBD1. Germline V gene sequence: CDR1 MGHRA, CDR2 YSYEKL. The length of the CDR3 is 14 residues. The junction had 3 bases not matched to a gene; V was cut back by 0 bases and J by 4 bases. Here the CDR3 reads CASSQENRGYEQYF. DNA of the CDR3: TGCGCCAGCAGCCAAGAAAACAGGGGATACGAGCAGTACTTC.

The chain combines TRBV3-1 with TRBJ2-1; D not certain. V lost 0 bases and J 8 bases, leaving 8 bases between the germline ends. Germline lookup yields CDR1 LGHDT and CDR2 YNNKEL (reference sequence). This CDR3 has 13 residues. CDR3 DNA: TGTGCCAGCAGCCAAGAGCGACCATATGAGCAGTTCTTC. Translated, it gives CASSQERPYEQFF.

This clonotype was counted at least ten times. The chain uses TRBV6-5 and TRBJ1-1, with D unclear. This CDR3 contains 14 residues. Germline assignment: CDR1 MNHEY and CDR2 SVGAGI. The germline V and J ends were trimmed by 2 bases and 1 base, with 8 bases remaining between them. Here the CDR3 DNA reads TGTGCCAGCAGTTACCGGACGGCGAACACTGAAGCTTTCTTT. This translates into CASSYRTANTEAFF.

The rearrangement links TRBV6-9 to TRBJ2-6; D not resolved. Trimming cost V 3 bases and J 0 bases, with 9 bases left between them. Germline-derived CDR1 and CDR2 are MNHGY and SVAAGI. The CDR3 runs 16 residues. CDR3 in amino acids: CASSYRDISGANVLTF. CDR3 in DNA: TGTGCCAGCAGTTACCGTGACATCTCTGGGGCCAACGTCCTGACTTTC.

This clonotype was seen only a few times. The chain links TRBV12-3 or TRBV12-4 to TRBJ1-5; the D is unclear. This CDR3 comprises 15 residues. V dropped 2 bases and J dropped 0 bases, with 8 bases sitting between them. CDR3 sequence (DNA): TGTGCCAGCAGTTTAACGGGTTCTAGCAATCAGCCCCAGCATTTT. Translating gives CASSLTGSSNQPQHF.